This T cell receptor (beta chain) was profiled in a study of blood T cell repertoires in COVID-19. Study at large: PBMCs, B-cell-depleted T cells, or T cells provided the cDNA or gDNA that made up the material.

In terms of age and location, participants ranged from roughly 18 to 100 years and lived in about 25 US areas. Researchers sorted participants into cohorts using their self-reported clinical history. Among Cohort 3 donors, those recovered had two negative PCRs, clearance, or symptom resolution. The data were produced by immunoSEQ multiplex PCR, yet TCRdb's version contains in-frame clones alone and is incomplete. The table includes over 350,000 clones, 87% detected once. Germline V lookup: CDR1 LGHDT, CDR2 YNNKEL (reference sequence). With 4 bases clipped from V and 5 bases from J, the junction kept 4 bases outside the gene matches. CDR3 size: 14 residues.

Sequencing was carried out using PBMCs or T cells enriched from blood (not recorded which). This clonotype originated in a woman aged 45-65 years who had recovered from COVID-19. The chain has TRBV3-1 (or the pseudogene TRBV3-2) and TRBJ1-1, with 10 bases aligning to TRBD1. The DNA of the CDR3 is TGTGCCAGCAGCCCCCGACAGGGGGCGACTGAAGCTTTCTTT. This encodes CASSPRQGATEAFF.